These 10 T cell receptor beta chains came from one sample sequenced in a study of blood T cell repertoires in COVID-19. The assay was immunoSEQ multiplex PCR, and TCRdb's table has in-frame clones only and misses some. The sample yields about 60,000 clones, about 80% seen once. Sequences were obtained from peripheral blood. Receptors were obtained from an elderly woman with acute or convalescent COVID-19.

The chain uses TRBV2 and TRBJ2-1; TRBD2 matches at 7 bases. The CDR3 is 18 amino acids. Germline V gives CDR1 SNHLY, CDR2 FYNNEI. V lost 7 bases and J lost 0; bases outside the gene matches: 15. The CDR3: CASILGGLAVSSYNEQFF. The CDR3 DNA is TGTGCCAGCATCCTCGGCGGCCTAGCGGTTAGCTCCTACAATGAGCAGTTCTTC.

This clone was detected only a few times. This chain links TRBV29-1 with TRBJ2-7; D possibly corresponds to TRBD1 (6 bases). V lost 6 bases, J lost 3 bases, and 15 bases lay in between. The CDR3 contains 13 residues. In germline, CDR1 is SQVTM, CDR2 ANQGSEA. Here the CDR3 reads CSVSGTRNYEQYF. CDR3 nucleotides: TGCAGCGTCTCCGGGACACGCAACTACGAGCAGTACTTC.

This rearrangement joins TRBV7-6 to TRBJ1-5; D unclear. From germline, CDR1 is SGHVS and CDR2 FNYEAQ. V lost 3 bases and J lost 0, with 6 bases in between. This CDR3 contains 14 residues. Here the CDR3 reads CASSLRFSNQPQHF. In DNA form, the CDR3 reads TGTGCCAGCAGCTTGAGGTTTAGCAATCAGCCCCAGCATTTT.

The chain recombines TRBV19 with TRBJ2-5; 13 nucleotides line up with TRBD2. V lost 2 bases and J lost 5; bases outside the gene matches: 8. The CDR3 covers 17 residues. Germline lookup yields CDR1 LNHDA and CDR2 SQIVND (reference sequence). In nucleotides, the CDR3 is TGTGCCAGTAGTATAAAAACTAGCGGGAGGGCAAGCGAGACCCAGTACTTC. Translation gives CASSIKTSGRASETQYF. Combining the CDR3 with reference TRBV19 and TRBJ2-5 gives the whole variable domain DGGITQSPKYLFRKEGQNVTLSCEQNLNHDAMYWYRQDPGQGLRLIYYSQIVNDFQKGDIAEGYSVSREKKESFPLTVTSAQKNPTAFYLCASSIKTSGRASETQYFGPGTRLLVL.

Written as DNA, the CDR3 is TGTGCCAGCAGCCAGGGACTAGCGGGAGTGATATCCTACGAGCAGTACTTC. It encodes CASSQGLAGVISYEQYF. V and J are TRBV3-1 (or the pseudogene TRBV3-2) and TRBJ2-7; 14 positions match TRBD2. This CDR3 contains 17 residues. Germline CDR1 and CDR2: LGHDT and YNNKEL (reference sequence). With V trimmed by 3 bases and J by 1 base, 5 bases remained unmatched.

V and J are TRBV25-1 and TRBJ2-1, with 11 bases identical to TRBD2. The germline V gene has CDR1 MGHDK and CDR2 SYGVNS. V lost 2 bases to trimming and J lost 12 bases; unmatched junction nucleotides: 6. The CDR3 totals 14 residues. Here the CDR3 DNA reads TGTGCCAGCAGTGAACACGCTAGCGGGAGGTTGCAGTTCTTC. It encodes CASSEHASGRLQFF. Based on the CDR3 plus reference TRBV25-1 and TRBJ2-1, the full variable domain is EADIYQTPRYLVIGTGKKITLECSQTMGHDKMYWYQQDPGMELHLIHYSYGVNSTEKGDLSSESTVSRIRTEHFPLTLESARPSHTSQYLCASSEHASGRLQFFGPGTRLTVL.

This sequence joins TRBV5-6 and TRBJ2-1, with 16 bases that match TRBD2. V trimming: 3 bases; J trimming: 8 bases; junction bases outside the gene matches: 11. This CDR3 has 18 residues. Germline values: CDR1 SGHDT, CDR2 YYEEEE. The DNA for the CDR3 is TGTGCCAGCAGCTCACCCGGGACTAGCGGGAGGGCCTGGGATGAGCAGTTCTTC. Its translation is CASSSPGTSGRAWDEQFF.

V and J are TRBV6-5 and TRBJ1-3; D is possibly TRBD1 (5 bases). The CDR3 consists of 15 residues. Germline lookup yields CDR1 MNHEY and CDR2 SVGAGI. Trimming removed 5 bases from V and 0 bases from J, with 11 bases in between. The CDR3 is CASSQRGGSGNTIYF. CDR3 nucleotide sequence: TGTGCCAGCAGTCAAAGGGGTGGCTCTGGAAACACCATATATTTT.

This chain joins TRBV27 and TRBJ1-5; D is unclear. Germline CDR1 and CDR2: MNHEY and SMNVEV (reference sequence). Between the trimmed V and J ends, which lost 2 bases and 0 bases, there was a span of 8 bases. CDR3 length: 15 residues. The CDR3 spells CASSLNSNSNQPQHF. CDR3 DNA sequence: TGTGCCAGCAGTTTAAACTCAAATAGCAATCAGCCCCAGCATTTT.

The chain joins TRBV2 to TRBJ1-2; D may be TRBD1 (6 bases). CDR1 is SNHLY and CDR2 is FYNNEI in the germline V gene. The CDR3 is 14 residues long. Trimming stripped 5 bases from V and 6 bases from J, with 16 bases between. The CDR3 bases are TGTGCCAGCAGTATCCGTCAGGGGCAGGATGGCTACACCTTC. Protein product: CASSIRQGQDGYTF.